This entry concerns a single T cell receptor beta chain. The target antigen is unknown. The sample is drawn from a study of OX40 agonist ivuxolimab in advanced cancers. Study summary: Previous treatment with anti-PD-1, anti-PD-L1 or anti-CTLA-4 therapy was allowed; 35% to 50% had received some. Partial responses were achieved by three patients, of whom one had hepatocellular carcinoma and two had cutaneous melanoma.

Study results and limitations: Some nonresponders additionally presented with little normalized T-cell clonal expansion. Circulating CD4+ and CD8+ T cells showed clonal expansion by week 6 at 0.1 to 3.0 mg/kg.

Profiled with immunoSEQ multiplex PCR; TCRdb holds only in-frame clones, not every one. The table records about 61,000 clones, around 88% of them present only once. Germline V CDR1 and CDR2: MNHNY, SVGAGI (reference sequence). CDR3 length equals 11 residues. The V end was cut by 2 bases, the J end by 5 bases, with 4 bases between. The clonotype originates from an adult with an advanced solid tumor such as melanoma, head and neck, liver or kidney cancer. Sequencing used CD4+ or CD8+ T cells sorted from blood, obtained in a trial of the OX40 agonist ivuxolimab. V gene TRBV6-6 combines with J gene TRBJ2-7, with D uncertain. As DNA, the CDR3 is TGTGCCAGCAGTTACCCAGACGAGCAGTACTTC. Its protein product is CASSYPDEQYF.